This TCR beta chain was identified during a study of blood T cell repertoires in COVID-19. Looking at the study overall: Collection of acute and convalescent COVID-19 samples took place in the United States, Italy and Spain. PBMCs, B-cell-depleted T cells, or T cells provided the cDNA or gDNA that made up the material.

A single count supports this clone. The trim removed 4 bases at V and 2 bases at J, leaving 12 bases unmatched. This CDR3 has 18 residues. In the original workflow: Amplified reference gene primers provided the basis for estimating nucleated cell counts. The data were produced by immunoSEQ multiplex PCR, yet TCRdb's version contains in-frame clones alone and is incomplete. D and trimming were read from the DNA, whereas the V and J calls and clone size are those reported in that table. The data hold about 140,000 clones, with about 85% observed a single time. The sequenced material came from peripheral blood. This sequence originates from a human donor in a cohort sampled during active COVID-19. This chain uses TRBV5-3 with TRBJ2-4; 10 bases agree with TRBD1. Being an ORF, TRBV5-3 has a function that is uncertain. DNA of the CDR3: TGTGCCAGAAGCCCCGGGACAGGGGAAAAGGTCACCAAAAACATTCAGTACTTC. Encoded protein: CARSPGTGEKVTKNIQYF.